The 32 T cell receptor beta chains presented below share a single source sample, sequenced in a study of response to subunit inactivated influenza vaccine. TCRdb reanalysed the RT-PCR reads using MiXCR and keeps one entry per CDR3 protein. The data hold a few hundred thousand distinct CDR3 sequences, with 6% to 9% observed a single time. The material sequenced was PBMCs from blood, taken less than 30 months after vaccination. Receptor source: a man aged 45 to 70 who received an inactivated influenza vaccine.

This clonotype appeared a few times. CDR3 residues: CSARGGPNTGELFF. CDR3 nucleotide sequence: TGCAGTGCTAGGGGGGGACCGAACACCGGGGAGCTGTTTTTT. The gene calls are TRBV20-1 and TRBJ2-2, with D perhaps TRBD2 (6 bases). Germline-derived CDR1 and CDR2 are DFQATT and SNEGSKA (reference sequence). V gave up 3 bases and J gave up 0 bases, with 8 bases separating them. The CDR3 length is 14 residues.

This chain uses TRBV10-3 with TRBJ2-5; 7 bases map to TRBD1. V gave up 7 bases and J gave up 0 bases; unmatched junction bases: 2. The germline V gene encodes CDR1 ENHRY and CDR2 SYGVKD. This CDR3 has 13 residues. The CDR3 nucleotides read TGTGCCATCAAGGGGACAGACCAAGAGACCCAGTACTTC. This encodes CAIKGTDQETQYF.

In its sample, this clonotype was seen many times. The chain carries TRBV27 and TRBJ2-5, with 9 nucleotides matching TRBD2. CDR1 is MNHEY and CDR2 is SMNVEV in the germline V gene (reference sequence). V shed 5 bases, J shed 5 bases, and the junction held 3 bases outside the gene matches. This CDR3 has 13 amino acids. In DNA form, the CDR3 reads TGTGCCAGCAGTCGGACTAGCGCGGAGACCCAGTACTTC. It translates to CASSRTSAETQYF.

This chain connects TRBV3-1 to TRBJ2-7, with TRBD2 identical over 11 bases. Germline values: CDR1 LGHDT, CDR2 YNNKEL (reference sequence). The CDR3 has 16 residues. Trimming removed 0 bases from V and 4 bases from J; junction bases left unmatched: 5. The CDR3 sequence is CASSQELAGDIYEQYF. Written as DNA, the CDR3 is TGTGCCAGCAGCCAAGAACTAGCGGGGGATATTTACGAGCAGTACTTC.

The V call is TRBV2, the J call TRBJ2-5; D is uncertain. The CDR3 totals 14 residues. The V gene's germline CDR1 is SNHLY and CDR2 FYNNEI. Trimming took off 4 bases at V and 5 bases at J, with 14 bases between the two ends. The CDR3 region is CASSARSPGETQYF. The CDR3 DNA is TGTGCCAGCAGTGCCCGGAGCCCCGGGGAGACCCAGTACTTC.

This clonotype was picked up a small number of times. The chain carries TRBV6-2 or TRBV6-3 and TRBJ1-5, with 7 bases that match TRBD1. Per the germline V gene, CDR1 is MNHEY and CDR2 is SVGEGT. The CDR3 has 15 amino acids. Germline trimming cut 5 bases from V and 6 bases from J; bases unmatched to any gene: 10. The CDR3 DNA reads TGTGCCAGCAGTCATGGTCCAGGGGGACGTCAGCCCCAGCATTTT. The encoded protein is CASSHGPGGRQPQHF.

Many counts were recorded for this clonotype. The rearrangement links TRBV18 to TRBJ2-7; a weak D match, TRBD1 (5 bases). V was clipped by 3 bases and J by 1 base, with 10 bases between them. Germline assignment: CDR1 KGHSH and CDR2 LQKENI. The CDR3 runs to 14 residues. The CDR3 loop reads CASSPNAGSYEQYF. The CDR3 DNA follows: TGTGCCAGCTCACCCAACGCAGGGTCCTACGAGCAGTACTTC.

This clonotype was recorded a few times. The CDR3: CSAIREMDQPQHF. DNA for the CDR3: TGCAGTGCTATCAGGGAGATGGATCAGCCCCAGCATTTT. The chain has TRBV20-1 and TRBJ1-5; a weak D match, TRBD1 (5 bases). The ends were cut back, 4 bases at V and 5 bases at J, with 12 bases in the middle. The CDR3 length is 13 residues. Germline CDR1 reads DFQATT; CDR2 reads SNEGSKA (reference sequence).

This clonotype was seen a handful of times. V is TRBV4-2 and J is TRBJ2-2, with a possible D match to TRBD2 (6 bases). V lost 0 bases to trimming and J lost 2 bases, with 22 bases between them. Germline loops: CDR1 LGHNA, CDR2 YNFKEQ. The CDR3 has 20 residues. The CDR3 loop reads CASSQEGMGGGIYNTGELFF. CDR3 sequence (DNA): TGTGCCAGCAGCCAAGAGGGCATGGGGGGAGGAATTTATAACACCGGGGAGCTGTTTTTT.

The genes are TRBV5-5 and TRBJ2-3; D unclear. Germline CDR1 is SGHKS and CDR2 is YYEKEE (reference sequence). V was pared by 5 bases and J by 0 bases, with 13 bases between. The CDR3 is made up of 15 amino acids. CDR3: CASSFPGGSTDTQYF. The CDR3 coding sequence is TGTGCCAGCAGTTTCCCCGGTGGGAGCACAGATACGCAGTATTTT.

About this clonotype itself: One junction end disagrees with the germline gene, perhaps due to a read error. The chain joins TRBV12-3 or TRBV12-4 to TRBJ2-2; D not resolved. CDR3 length: 13 amino acids. The DNA of the CDR3 is TGTACCAGCAGTTTTGACCACACCGGGGAGCTGTTTTTT. Protein product: CTSSFDHTGELFF.

This clonotype was detected only a few times. The V and J genes are TRBV20-1 and TRBJ2-7; the match to TRBD2 covers 7 bases. The CDR3 spans 14 residues. Per the germline V gene, CDR1 is DFQATT and CDR2 is SNEGSKA (reference sequence). Trimming cost V 3 bases and J 2 bases; bases outside gene matches: 7. CDR3 coding DNA: TGCAGTGCTAGCATCGGGAGGACCCCCTACGAGCAGTACTTC. This encodes CSASIGRTPYEQYF.

This clonotype was seen a few times. The chain is built from TRBV28 and TRBJ2-5; TRBD2 aligns across 9 bases. This CDR3 spans 18 amino acids. With V trimmed by 6 bases and J by 0 bases, 14 bases remained unmatched. The V gene's germline CDR1 is MDHEN and CDR2 SYDVKM. The CDR3 bases are TGTGCCAGCAGCCCAGGTCCTAGCGGGGCTTATAACCAAGAGACCCAGTACTTC. Translating gives CASSPGPSGAYNQETQYF.

There are a few counts of this clonotype. CDR3 nucleotides: TGCAGTGCCCGACAGGGGTTTGAAGCTTTCTTT. This gives the protein CSARQGFEAFF. The rearrangement links TRBV20-1 to TRBJ1-1; 8 nucleotides match TRBD1. There are 11 residues in the CDR3. CDR1 is DFQATT, CDR2 SNEGSKA, per germline (reference sequence). The ends lost 6 bases at V and 7 bases at J; junction bases unmatched: 4.

This clonotype was counted a few times. This chain joins TRBV6-5 and TRBJ2-7; 7 bases match TRBD2. This CDR3 is built from 13 residues. Germline V lookup: CDR1 MNHEY, CDR2 SVGAGI. The trim removed 2 bases at V and 3 bases at J, leaving 1 base unmatched. This CDR3 reads CASSYTGGYEQYF. CDR3 DNA: TGTGCCAGCAGTTACACGGGGGGCTACGAGCAGTACTTC.

This clonotype was detected only a few times. The chain has TRBV7-3 and TRBJ2-5, with TRBD2 matching over 7 bases. The CDR3 extends over 14 amino acids. Germline V gene lookup returns CDR1 SGHTA and CDR2 FQGTGA. V shed 5 bases, J shed 7 bases, and the junction held 10 bases outside the gene matches. The CDR3, as DNA: TGTGCCAGCAGCGTTAGCGGGTGGTTTGGGACCCAGTACTTC. It translates to CASSVSGWFGTQYF. The full variable domain, in which reference TRBV7-3 and TRBJ2-5 provide the parts outside the CDR3, is GAGVSQTPSNKVTEKGKYVELRCDPISGHTALYWYRQSLGQGPEFLIYFQGTGAADDSGLPNDRFFAVRPEGSVSTLKIQRTERGDSAVYLCASSVSGWFGTQYFGPGTRLLVL.

V usage is TRBV18 and J usage is TRBJ2-3, with 10 bases lining up with TRBD2. Germline CDR1 is KGHSH and CDR2 is LQKENI. The length of the CDR3 is 19 residues. Trimming cost V 6 bases and J 1 base; bases outside gene matches: 16. Here the CDR3 reads CASSRRTSGRALGTDTQYF. The CDR3 DNA sequence: TGTGCCAGCTCTCGGAGGACTAGCGGAAGGGCTTTAGGCACAGATACGCAGTATTTT.

The table lists this clonotype with a few counts. The gene calls are TRBV5-6 and TRBJ2-2; D not certain. The germline V gene has CDR1 SGHDT and CDR2 YYEEEE. Trimming removed 4 bases at V and 6 bases at J, with 10 bases between. The CDR3 loop spans 13 amino acids. The chain's CDR3 is CASSPMFAGELFF. DNA for the CDR3: TGTGCCAGCAGCCCAATGTTCGCCGGGGAGCTGTTTTTT.

This chain connects TRBV20-1 to TRBJ2-7, with 10 nucleotides matching TRBD2. J was trimmed by 3 bases and V by 6 bases; bases with no gene match: 11. Germline CDR1 is DFQATT and CDR2 is SNEGSKA (reference sequence). CDR3 length: 15 amino acids. The CDR3 nucleotides are TGCAGTGCCACCGGCATAGCGGGAGGAAGCTACGAGCAGTACTTC. This codes for CSATGIAGGSYEQYF.

Note on this clonotype: A clone one base away is much larger, so this may be a read error. J is TRBJ2-7 and V is TRBV28; D remains ambiguous. The CDR3 has 14 amino acids. Germline lookup yields CDR1 MDHEN and CDR2 SYDVKM. Trimming pared 5 bases from V and 6 bases from J, leaving 17 bases between. CDR3 bases: TGTGCCAGCAGTCCCTATGGGTCTTACTTCGAGCAGTACTTC. It yields the protein CASSPYGSYFEQYF.

This clonotype was found a few times. J is TRBJ2-2 and V is TRBV12-3 or TRBV12-4; a possible D gene is TRBD2 (6 bases). This CDR3 has 14 residues. V shed 6 bases and J shed 0 bases, with 8 bases lying between them. CDR3 sequence reads: CASRGGSNTGELFF. In nucleotides, the CDR3 is TGTGCCAGCAGGGGGGGTTCGAACACCGGGGAGCTGTTTTTT.

The sample holds a few counts of this clonotype. This chain uses TRBV4-1 with TRBJ2-5; D not certain. V was trimmed by 3 bases and J by 3 bases, leaving 14 bases between them. CDR1 is MGHRA, CDR2 YSYEKL, per germline. This CDR3 contains 15 residues. CDR3 bases: TGCGCCAGCAGCCACTTTAGGGTAGGGAAAGAGACCCAGTACTTC. Protein product: CASSHFRVGKETQYF.

This clonotype was observed at least ten times. The chain combines TRBV10-3 with TRBJ1-3; no definite D call. Trimming left V 6 bases short and J 0 bases short, with 6 bases between. The CDR3 is 13 residues long. Germline V CDR1 and CDR2: ENHRY, SYGVKD. The CDR3 loop is CAIRYNSGNTIYF. In nucleotides, the CDR3 is TGTGCCATCAGGTACAACTCTGGAAACACCATATATTTT.

Ten or more counts support this clonotype. This chain connects TRBV4-2 to TRBJ2-5; possibly TRBD1 or TRBD2 for D (6 bases each). In germline, CDR1 is LGHNA, CDR2 YNFKEQ. Trimming cost V 0 bases and J 2 bases, with 10 bases left between them. The CDR3 has 15 residues. This CDR3 reads CASSQDRGTQETQYF. DNA of the CDR3: TGTGCCAGCAGCCAAGATAGGGGGACTCAAGAGACCCAGTACTTC.

The sample holds many counts of this clonotype. The chain recombines TRBV5-1 with TRBJ1-3; the D is unclear. This CDR3 has 15 residues. The germline V and J ends were trimmed by 2 bases and 0 bases, with 9 bases remaining between them. The germline CDR1 and CDR2 sequences are SGHRS and YFSETQ. In nucleotides, the CDR3 is TGCGCCAGCAGCTTTAGACCATCCTCTGGAAACACCATATATTTT. Encoded protein: CASSFRPSSGNTIYF.

The chain links TRBV6-4 to TRBJ1-2; TRBD1 aligns across 8 bases. The CDR3 length is 14 residues. The germline gives CDR1 MRHNA, CDR2 SNTAGT. Unmatched junction bases numbered 9, after V lost 5 bases and J lost 7 bases. The CDR3: CASSPGTGAGGYTF. The CDR3 nucleotides read TGTGCCAGCAGTCCCGGGACAGGTGCCGGTGGCTACACCTTC.

This clonotype was found a few times. This chain joins TRBV6-2 or TRBV6-3 and TRBJ1-2; D uncertain. The V and J ends lost 3 bases and 6 bases respectively, with 11 bases between them. The germline V gene encodes CDR1 MNHEY and CDR2 SVGEGT. The CDR3 totals 13 residues. The CDR3 DNA reads TGTGCCAGCAGTTATCTGGAGGCCAATGGCTACACCTTC. Translated, it gives CASSYLEANGYTF.

The rearrangement joins TRBV11-1 to TRBJ2-6, with 11 bases lining up with TRBD1. Germline V gene lookup returns CDR1 SGHAT and CDR2 FQDESV (reference sequence). Losses at the gene ends were 4 bases for V and 1 base for J; bases not matched to a gene: 9. This CDR3 comprises 19 residues. CDR3 region: CASSSLAGTGGSGANVLTF. The CDR3 nucleotides are TGTGCCAGCAGCTCACTAGCCGGGACAGGGGGGTCTGGGGCCAACGTCCTGACTTTC.

This clonotype has at least ten counts. The CDR3 loop reads CASSLEGSLTYEQYF. The CDR3 DNA sequence: TGTGCCAGCAGCTTAGAAGGGTCCTTAACCTACGAGCAGTACTTC. This rearrangement joins TRBV13 to TRBJ2-7; D is uncertain. There are 15 residues in the CDR3. V was pared by 1 base and J by 2 bases, with 12 bases between. Germline V gene data show CDR1 as PRHDT and CDR2 as FYEKMQ (reference sequence).

This clonotype has just a few counts. The V gene is TRBV6-1, the J gene TRBJ2-2; D unresolved. CDR3 size: 18 residues. Germline CDR1 reads MNHNS; CDR2 reads SASEGT. Trimming removed 6 bases from V and 4 bases from J, with 24 bases in between. DNA for the CDR3: TGTGCCAGCAGACCCCCGGCGACGGGCCGGTTCATCACCGGGGAGCTGTTTTTT. Translating it yields CASRPPATGRFITGELFF.

This clonotype was counted at least ten times. V gene TRBV19 combines with J gene TRBJ1-2; D ambiguous. Per the germline V gene, CDR1 is LNHDA and CDR2 is SQIVND (reference sequence). The CDR3 consists of 13 residues. Trimming cost V 5 bases and J 2 bases, with 9 bases left between them. In DNA form, the CDR3 reads TGTGCCAGTAGTCCCCTTGGCAACTATGGCTACACCTTC. Its protein product is CASSPLGNYGYTF.

The table lists this clonotype with a few counts. The rearrangement uses TRBV11-1 and TRBJ1-2; D is uncertain. V was trimmed by 4 bases and J by 0 bases, leaving 30 bases between them. The CDR3 spans 21 residues. Germline CDR1 and CDR2: SGHAT and FQDESV (reference sequence). CDR3 bases: TGTGCCAGCAGCTCTAGTGGTCCTTTCCGGGCCCCAAGTCGGGCTAACTATGGCTACACCTTC. Translated, it gives CASSSSGPFRAPSRANYGYTF.